Listed below are T cell receptor beta chains from one sample, sequenced in a study of blood T cell repertoires in COVID-19. Measured with immunoSEQ multiplex PCR; TCRdb has only the in-frame clones, and not every one. This table has about half a million clones, approximately 85% appearing once. Material for sequencing was peripheral blood. These receptor sequences come from a human donor in a cohort sampled during active COVID-19. Each CDR3 is given with its conserved first and last residue.

J gene: TRBJ1-6; V gene: TRBV11-2; CDR3 protein: CASSLGQGASPLHF
J gene: TRBJ2-6; V gene: TRBV6-2/TRBV6-3; CDR3 protein: CASSTPTGFFSGANVLTF
J gene: TRBJ2-2; V gene: TRBV2; CDR3 protein: CASSETSGNTGELFF
J gene: TRBJ2-1; V gene: TRBV7-6; CDR3 protein: CASTLGTSGRARSYNEQFF
J gene: TRBJ2-3; V gene: TRBV9; CDR3 protein: CASSVADRASTDTQYF
J gene: TRBJ1-2; V gene: TRBV7-9; CDR3 protein: CASSSDILNYGYTF
J gene: TRBJ2-5; V gene: TRBV5-1; CDR3 protein: CASRYGASEETQYF
J gene: TRBJ2-1; V gene: TRBV27; CDR3 protein: CASSFERYYNEQFF
J gene: TRBJ2-3; V gene: TRBV5-4; CDR3 protein: CASSSRLAGVSDTQYF
J gene: TRBJ2-5; V gene: TRBV5-3; CDR3 protein: CARSLARAGEKETQYF
J gene: TRBJ2-1; V gene: TRBV5-4; CDR3 protein: CASSLGLAGSGNEQFF
J gene: TRBJ2-1; V gene: TRBV24-1; CDR3 protein: CATSQGSINEQFF
J gene: TRBJ2-5; V gene: TRBV30; CDR3 protein: CAWSKDRGETQYF
J gene: TRBJ2-1; V gene: TRBV27; CDR3 protein: CASSSTSDSYNEQFF